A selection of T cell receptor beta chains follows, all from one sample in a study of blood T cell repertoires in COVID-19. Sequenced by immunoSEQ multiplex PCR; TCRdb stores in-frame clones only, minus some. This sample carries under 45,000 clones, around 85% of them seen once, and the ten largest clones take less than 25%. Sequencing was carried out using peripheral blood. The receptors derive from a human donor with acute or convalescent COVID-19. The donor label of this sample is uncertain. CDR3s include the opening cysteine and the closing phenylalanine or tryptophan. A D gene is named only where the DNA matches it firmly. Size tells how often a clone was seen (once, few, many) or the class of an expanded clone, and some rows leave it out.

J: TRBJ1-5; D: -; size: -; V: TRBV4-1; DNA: TGCGCCAGCAGCCAAGGGGAGGGAAGAGCCAGTCAGCCCCAGCATTTT; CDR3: CASSQGEGRASQPQHF
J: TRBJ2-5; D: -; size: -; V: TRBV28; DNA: TGTGCCAGCAGTCTACTGACCCTGACAGGGATGGGCGGGAAAGAGACCCAGTACTTC; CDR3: CASSLLTLTGMGGKETQYF
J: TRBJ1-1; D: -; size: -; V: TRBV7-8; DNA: TGTGCCAGCAGCTTAAAGTGGGGGGGCACTGAAGCTTTCTTT; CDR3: CASSLKWGGTEAFF
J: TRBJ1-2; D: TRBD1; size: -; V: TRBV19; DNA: TGTGCCAGTAGGTCGACAGGGAGAAGAACGTTGTCTAACTATGGCTACACCTTC; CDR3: CASRSTGRRTLSNYGYTF
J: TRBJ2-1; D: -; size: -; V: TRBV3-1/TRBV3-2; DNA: TGTGCCAGCAGCCAGGATAGAAGACTACCTCTAACCTACAATGAGCAGTTCTTC; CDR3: CASSQDRRLPLTYNEQFF
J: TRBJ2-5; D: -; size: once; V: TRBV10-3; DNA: TGTGCCATCAGTGGACAGTCCTCAGAGACCCAGTACTTC; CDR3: CAISGQSSETQYF
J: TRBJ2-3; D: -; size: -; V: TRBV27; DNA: TGTGCCAGCAGGATGGGAAGGGGAGGAAGAACAGATACGCAGTATTTT; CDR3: CASRMGRGGRTDTQYF
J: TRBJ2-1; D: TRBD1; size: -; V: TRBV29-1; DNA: TGCAGCGTACAGGTGGGACAGGGGGCCGGTGAGCAGTTCTTC; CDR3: CSVQVGQGAGEQFF
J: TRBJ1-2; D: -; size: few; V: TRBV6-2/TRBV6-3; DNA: TGTGCCAGCAGCGCGGGACGTAACTATGGCTACACCTTC; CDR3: CASSAGRNYGYTF
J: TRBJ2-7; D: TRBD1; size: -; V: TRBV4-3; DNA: TGCGCCAGCAGCCCAGGGACAGGTCACTACGAGCAGTACTTC; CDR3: CASSPGTGHYEQYF
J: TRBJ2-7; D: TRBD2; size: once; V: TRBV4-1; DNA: TGCGCCAGCAGCCAAGATAGGACTAGCGCCGTCACCTACGAGCAGTACTTC; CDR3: CASSQDRTSAVTYEQYF
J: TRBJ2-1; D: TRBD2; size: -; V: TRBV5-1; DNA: TGCGCCAGCAGCTACGGACTAGCGGGAGCCGGCAATGAGCAGTTCTTC; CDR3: CASSYGLAGAGNEQFF
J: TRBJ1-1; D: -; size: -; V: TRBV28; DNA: TGTGCCAGCAGTTTGCGGGGATTAATGAACACTGAAGCTTTCTTT; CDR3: CASSLRGLMNTEAFF
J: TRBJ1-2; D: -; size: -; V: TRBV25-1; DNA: TGTGCCAGCAGTGACAGGAAGGACTATGGCTACACCTTC; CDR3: CASSDRKDYGYTF
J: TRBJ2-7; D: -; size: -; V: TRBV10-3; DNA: TGTGCCTCAGCCGCAGGGGACATCTACGAGCAGTACTTC; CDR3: CASAAGDIYEQYF
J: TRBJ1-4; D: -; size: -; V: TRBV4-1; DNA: TGCGCCAGCAAAATAGTCCCGGGTCGGAATGAAAAACTGTTTTTT; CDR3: CASKIVPGRNEKLFF
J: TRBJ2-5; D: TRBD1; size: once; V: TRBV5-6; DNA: TGTGCCAGCAGCAGATCACAGGGGCAAGAGACCCAGTACTTC; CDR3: CASSRSQGQETQYF
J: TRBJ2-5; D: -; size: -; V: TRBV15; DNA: TGTGCCACCAGCAGAGACACTGGCCAAGAGACCCAGTACTTC; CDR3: CATSRDTGQETQYF
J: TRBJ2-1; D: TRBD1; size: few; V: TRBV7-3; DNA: TGTGCCAGCAGCACAGGGGCCACAGACAATGAGCAGTTCTTC; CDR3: CASSTGATDNEQFF
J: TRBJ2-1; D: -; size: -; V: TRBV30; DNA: TGTGCCTGGAACGGGGGGCGCGGGGATGAGCAGTTCTTC; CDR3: CAWNGGRGDEQFF
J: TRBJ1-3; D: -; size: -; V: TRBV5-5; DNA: TGTGCCAGCAGCTTCACGGTGGGGCAGGACCTCTCTGGAAACACCATATATTTT; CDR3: CASSFTVGQDLSGNTIYF
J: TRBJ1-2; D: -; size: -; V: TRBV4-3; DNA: TGCGCCAGCAGCCAAGATGCCCGAGGTCGTGGCTACACCTTC; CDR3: CASSQDARGRGYTF
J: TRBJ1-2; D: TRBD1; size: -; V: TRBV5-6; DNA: TGTGCCAGCACCACAGACGTAACAGGGGATGGCTACACCTTC; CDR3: CASTTDVTGDGYTF
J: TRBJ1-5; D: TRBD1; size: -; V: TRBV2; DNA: TGTGCCAGCAGGAAGGACAGGGGAGACAATCAGCCCCAGCATTTT; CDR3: CASRKDRGDNQPQHF
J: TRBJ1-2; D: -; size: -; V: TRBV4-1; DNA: TGCGCCAGCAGCCAGTATACCGGGGTTAACTATGGCTACACCTTC; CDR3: CASSQYTGVNYGYTF
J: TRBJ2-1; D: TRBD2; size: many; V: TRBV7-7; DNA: TGTGCCAGCAGCTTAGGGCTAGCGGCTTACGATGAGCAGTTCTTC; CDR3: CASSLGLAAYDEQFF
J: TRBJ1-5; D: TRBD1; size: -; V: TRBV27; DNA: TGTGCCAGCATCAAACAGGGGGGCAACACTAATCAGCCCCAGCATTTT; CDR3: CASIKQGGNTNQPQHF
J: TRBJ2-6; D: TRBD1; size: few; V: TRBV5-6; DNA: TGTGCCAGCAGCTTGTACCAGGGGGTCTCTGGGGCCAACGTCCTGACTTTC; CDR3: CASSLYQGVSGANVLTF
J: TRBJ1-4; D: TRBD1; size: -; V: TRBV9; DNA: TGTGCCAGCAGCGAGACAGGGGGGGTTGAAAAACTGTTTTTT; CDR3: CASSETGGVEKLFF
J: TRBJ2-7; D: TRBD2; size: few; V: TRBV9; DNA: TGTGCCAGCAGCGTAGCGGGTACTAGCGGCTACGAGCAGTACTTC; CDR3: CASSVAGTSGYEQYF
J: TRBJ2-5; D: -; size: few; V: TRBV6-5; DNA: TGTGCCAGCAGCTTGTTTTTTACAGGAAGGGAGACCCAGTACTTC; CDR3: CASSLFFTGRETQYF
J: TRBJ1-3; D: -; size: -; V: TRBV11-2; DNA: TGTGCCAGCAGCTTAGTCAGGCCAAGCTCTGGAAACACCATATATTTT; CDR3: CASSLVRPSSGNTIYF
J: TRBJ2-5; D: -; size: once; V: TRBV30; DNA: TGTGCCTGGAGTGTAATGGTGGCGGCCGAGACCCAGTACTTC; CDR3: CAWSVMVAAETQYF
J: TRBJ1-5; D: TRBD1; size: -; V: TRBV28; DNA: TGTGCCAGCAGACGACAGGGGGCAGGCTATCAGCCCCAGCATTTT; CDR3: CASRRQGAGYQPQHF
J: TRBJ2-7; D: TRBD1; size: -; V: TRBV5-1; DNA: TGCGCCAGCAGCTTGGAGGGGACAGGGGTCACCTACGAGCAGTACTTC; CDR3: CASSLEGTGVTYEQYF
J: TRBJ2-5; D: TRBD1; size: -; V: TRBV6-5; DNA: TGTGCCAGCAGTTACAGCCAGGGGGCCTCAGAGACCCAGTACTTC; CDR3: CASSYSQGASETQYF
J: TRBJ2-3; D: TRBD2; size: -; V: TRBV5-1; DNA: TGCGCCAGCAGCTTCGGGCTAGCGGGGACTAGCACAGATACGCAGTATTTT; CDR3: CASSFGLAGTSTDTQYF
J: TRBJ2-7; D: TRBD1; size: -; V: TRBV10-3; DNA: TGTGCCACCTATAAGGACAGGACAGAGTACGAGCAGTACTTC; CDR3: CATYKDRTEYEQYF
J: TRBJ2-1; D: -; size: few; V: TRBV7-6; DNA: TGTGCCAGCAGCGCAGATGGGAGCTCCTACAATGAGCAGTTCTTC; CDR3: CASSADGSSYNEQFF
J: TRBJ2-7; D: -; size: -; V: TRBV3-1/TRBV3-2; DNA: TGTGCCAGCAGCCCTACTAGCCCCTACGAGCAGTACTTC; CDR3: CASSPTSPYEQYF
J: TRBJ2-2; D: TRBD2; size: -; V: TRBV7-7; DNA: TGTGCTAGCAGTACCGGCGGGGGAAAGACCGGGGAGCTGTTTTTT; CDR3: CASSTGGGKTGELFF
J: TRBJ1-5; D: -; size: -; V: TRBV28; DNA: TGTGCCAGCAGTCCCGGGATTCAAAATCAGCCCCAGCATTTT; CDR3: CASSPGIQNQPQHF
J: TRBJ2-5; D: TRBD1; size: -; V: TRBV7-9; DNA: TGTGCCAGCAGCGTGGACAGGTCCACCCAGTACTTC; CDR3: CASSVDRSTQYF
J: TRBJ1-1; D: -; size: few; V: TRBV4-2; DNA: TGTGCCAGCAGCCAGGAACTAAACAGGTTGTCGAACACTGAAGCTTTCTTT; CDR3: CASSQELNRLSNTEAFF
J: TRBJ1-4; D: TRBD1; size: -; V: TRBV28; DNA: TGTGCCAGCGATAACATGGACAGGGGTAATGAAAAACTGTTTTTT; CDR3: CASDNMDRGNEKLFF
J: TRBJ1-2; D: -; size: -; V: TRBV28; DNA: TGTGGCGTCCTAGGCCGCGGAGGCCCTGGCTATGGCTACACCTTC; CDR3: CGVLGRGGPGYGYTF
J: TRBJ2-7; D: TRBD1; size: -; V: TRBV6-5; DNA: TGTGCCAGCAGTATCCGGGACAGGGGAATGTGGGAGCAGTACTTC; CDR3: CASSIRDRGMWEQYF